This entry is about one T cell receptor beta chain. Its antigen is currently unknown. The data stem from a study of cytomegalovirus exposure and HLA in healthy donors. PCR primers comprised 60 Vbeta and 13 Jbeta primers. The repertoire was sequenced with immunoSEQ multiplex PCR; TCRdb's copy has only in-frame clones and lacks some. The data show 200,000 to 250,000 clones, approximately 81% seen once. V lost 3 bases and J lost 5; bases outside the gene matches: 6. The CDR3 is 13 amino acids. Per the germline V gene, CDR1 is SQVTM and CDR2 is ANQGSEA. Study-wide findings and caveats: Per a prior analysis, the majority of TCR beta V segments were productive roughly 87% or roughly 30% of the time. 164 TCR beta chains were listed as cytomegalovirus-associated.

The J gene is TRBJ1-1, the V gene TRBV29-1; the match to TRBD1 covers 7 bases. The sample consisted of PBMCs. The sequence was obtained from a human donor in good health. In DNA, the CDR3 is TGCAGCGTTGAGTCAGGGGGGAATACTGAAGCTTTCTTT. This encodes CSVESGGNTEAFF.